The clone carrying this T cell receptor beta chain was recorded many times. Researchers used genomic DNA as the template to profile TCR beta VDJ and CDR3. TCRdb re-called the reads with MiXCR, one entry per CDR3 protein. The sample holds about 250,000 distinct CDR3 sequences; around half are singletons and the top ten take 7.8%. CDR3 size: 14 residues. The germline CDR1 and CDR2 sequences are SGHDT and YYEEEE. V was shortened by 4 bases and J by 5 bases, with 16 bases between the two germline ends. The data originate from a study of CD8+CD57+ T cells in acquired aplastic anemia. All patients picked for sequencing had shown, by flow cytometry, an expansion of CD8+CD57+ cells.

This chain links TRBV5-6 with TRBJ2-7, with D possibly TRBD2 on 5 matching bases. This receptor was identified in a human donor with aplastic anemia. The sequenced material came from sorted CD4+, CD8+, or CD8+CD57+ T cells (not recorded which) from PBMCs. The CDR3 is CASSQDLFGDEQYF. The DNA for the CDR3 is TGTGCCAGCAGCCAGGACCTGTTCGGGGACGAGCAGTACTTC.